This T cell receptor (beta chain) was captured by sequencing in a study of T-cell memory formation after mild COVID-19. V lost 2 bases, J lost 8 bases, and 5 bases stayed unmatched. This CDR3 spans 15 amino acids. CDR1 is SGHRS, CDR2 YFSETQ, per germline. The 5'RACE method, run with constant-segment primers, produced TCR alpha and TCR beta cDNA libraries (carrying sample barcodes and UMIs). Each CDR3 protein gets one entry after TCRdb re-called the 5' RACE reads with MiXCR. This table holds a few hundred thousand distinct CDR3 sequences, approximately 19% found once. This clonotype was counted between two and nine times.

The gene calls are TRBV5-1 and TRBJ2-4, with TRBD2 identical over 12 bases. The receptor was derived from a young man who had mild COVID-19 (a few samples of this study predate the infection). Cell type and time point are not known. Material for sequencing was PBMCs or a T cell subset sorted from them (not recorded which). CDR3 protein: CASSFTSGGSDIQYF. CDR3 DNA sequence: TGCGCCAGCAGCTTCACTAGCGGGGGGTCTGACATTCAGTACTTC.